The present TCR beta chain was sequenced within a study of T cells after yellow fever vaccination. Points from the study as a whole: Faster peaking, at day 5 versus 15, marked a secondary response that was weaker. It was a small share of clonotypes that appeared in both CD4 and CD8 compartments.

The CDR3 contains 14 residues. The germline gives CDR1 MNHEY, CDR2 SVGAGI. The V end was cut by 2 bases, the J end by 2 bases, with 8 bases between. At least ten counts were recorded for this clonotype. The antigen is undetermined. Template-switching 5'RACE yielded the TCR cDNA; a universal primer site and UMIs were added in the process. TCRdb redid the calling of the 5' RACE reads with MiXCR, one entry per CDR3 protein. The table shows roughly 310,000 distinct CDR3 sequences, with 8.5% to 9% occurring only once. Source: PBMCs, taken on the day of the first yellow fever vaccination. This TCR was sampled from a man aged 18 to 30 who received the YFV17D yellow fever vaccine. V gene TRBV6-5 combines with J gene TRBJ2-3; no firm D call. CDR3 DNA sequence: TGTGCCAGCAGTTACGGCCAGGACACAGATACGCAGTATTTT. Its translation: CASSYGQDTDTQYF.